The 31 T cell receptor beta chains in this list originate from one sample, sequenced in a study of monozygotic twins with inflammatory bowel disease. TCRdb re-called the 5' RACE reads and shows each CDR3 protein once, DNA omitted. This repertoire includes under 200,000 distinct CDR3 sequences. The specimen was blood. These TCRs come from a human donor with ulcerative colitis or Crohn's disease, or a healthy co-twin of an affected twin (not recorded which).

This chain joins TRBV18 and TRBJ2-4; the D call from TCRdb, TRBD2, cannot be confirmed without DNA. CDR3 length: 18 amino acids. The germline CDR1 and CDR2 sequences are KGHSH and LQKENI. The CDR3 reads CASSPGLADDLAKNIQYF.

This chain's CDR3 is CASSLGTGEYNEQFF. The chain has TRBV12-3 or TRBV12-4 and TRBJ2-1; without DNA, the TCRdb call of TRBD1 cannot be checked. The CDR3 totals 15 residues.

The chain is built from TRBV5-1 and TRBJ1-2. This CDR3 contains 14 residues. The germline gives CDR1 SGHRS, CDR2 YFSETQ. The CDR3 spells CASSPEGVNYGYTF.

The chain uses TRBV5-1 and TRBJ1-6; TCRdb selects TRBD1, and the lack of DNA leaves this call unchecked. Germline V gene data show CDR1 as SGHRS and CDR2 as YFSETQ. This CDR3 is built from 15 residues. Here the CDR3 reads CASSTTEGSNSPLHF.

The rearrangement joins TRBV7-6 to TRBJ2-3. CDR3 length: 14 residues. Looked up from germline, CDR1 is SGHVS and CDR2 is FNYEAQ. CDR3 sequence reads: CASSLSLSTDTQYF. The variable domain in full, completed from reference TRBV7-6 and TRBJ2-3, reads GAGVSQSPRYKVTKRGQDVALRCDPISGHVSLYWYRQALGQGPEFLTYFNYEAQQDKSGLPNDRFSAERPEGSISTLTIQRTEQRDSAMYRCASSLSLSTDTQYFGPGTRLTVL.

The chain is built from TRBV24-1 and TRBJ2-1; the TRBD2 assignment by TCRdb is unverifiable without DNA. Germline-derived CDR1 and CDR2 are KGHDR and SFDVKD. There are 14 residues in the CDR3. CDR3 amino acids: CATRGPGLAGEEFF.

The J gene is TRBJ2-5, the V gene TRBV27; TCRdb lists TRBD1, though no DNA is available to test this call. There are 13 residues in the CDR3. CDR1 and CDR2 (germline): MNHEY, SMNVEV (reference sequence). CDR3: CASSLRGSKTQYF.

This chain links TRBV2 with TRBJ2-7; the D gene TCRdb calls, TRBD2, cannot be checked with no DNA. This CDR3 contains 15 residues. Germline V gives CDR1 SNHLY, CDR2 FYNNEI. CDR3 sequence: CASSAGTSGYDEQYF.

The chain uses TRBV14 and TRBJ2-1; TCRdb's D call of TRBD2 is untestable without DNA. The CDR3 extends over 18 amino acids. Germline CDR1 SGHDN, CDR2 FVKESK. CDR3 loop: CASSQGPGEGGPYNEQFF. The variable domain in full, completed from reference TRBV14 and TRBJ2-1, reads EAGVTQFPSHSVIEKGQTVTLRCDPISGHDNLYWYRRVMGKEIKFLLHFVKESKQDESGMPNNRFLAERTGGTYSTLKVQPAELEDSGVYFCASSQGPGEGGPYNEQFFGPGTRLTVL.

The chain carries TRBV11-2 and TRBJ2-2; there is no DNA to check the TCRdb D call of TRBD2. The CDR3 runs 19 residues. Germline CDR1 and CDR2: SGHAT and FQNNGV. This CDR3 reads CASSSPGTSRNSNTGELFF.

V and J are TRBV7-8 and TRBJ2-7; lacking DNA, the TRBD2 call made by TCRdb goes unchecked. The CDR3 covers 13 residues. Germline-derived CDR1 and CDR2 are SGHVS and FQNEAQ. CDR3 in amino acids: CASRLGGVYEQYF.

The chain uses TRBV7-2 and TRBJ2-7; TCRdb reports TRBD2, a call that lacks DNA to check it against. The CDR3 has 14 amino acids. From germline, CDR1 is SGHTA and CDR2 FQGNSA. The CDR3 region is CASNNPSGTHEQYF.

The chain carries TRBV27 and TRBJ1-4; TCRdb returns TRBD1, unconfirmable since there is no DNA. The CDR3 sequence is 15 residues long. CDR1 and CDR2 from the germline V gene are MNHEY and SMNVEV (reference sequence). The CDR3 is CASRPTGGSNEKLFF.

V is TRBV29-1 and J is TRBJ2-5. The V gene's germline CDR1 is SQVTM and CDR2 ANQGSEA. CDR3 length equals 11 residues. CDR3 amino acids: CSVEGTETQYF.

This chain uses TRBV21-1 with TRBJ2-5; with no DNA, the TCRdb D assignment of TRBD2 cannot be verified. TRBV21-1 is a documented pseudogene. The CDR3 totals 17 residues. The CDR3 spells CASSKVGRAPHQETQYF.

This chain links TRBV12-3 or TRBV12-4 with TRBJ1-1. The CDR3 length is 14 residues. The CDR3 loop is CASTLGSGNTEAFF.

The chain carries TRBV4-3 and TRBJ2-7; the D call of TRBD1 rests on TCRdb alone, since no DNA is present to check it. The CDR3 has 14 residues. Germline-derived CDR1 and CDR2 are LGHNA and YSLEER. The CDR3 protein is CASSQATGRYEQYF.

The CDR3 loop reads CSASRTSGGPYNEQFF. V gene TRBV20-1 combines with J gene TRBJ2-1; the D gene TCRdb calls, TRBD2, cannot be checked with no DNA. Germline V gene data show CDR1 as DFQATT and CDR2 as SNEGSKA (reference sequence). The CDR3 is 16 amino acids.

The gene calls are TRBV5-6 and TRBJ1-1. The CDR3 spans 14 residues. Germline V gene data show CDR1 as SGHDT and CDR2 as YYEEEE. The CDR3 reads CASSLIPGRTEAFF.

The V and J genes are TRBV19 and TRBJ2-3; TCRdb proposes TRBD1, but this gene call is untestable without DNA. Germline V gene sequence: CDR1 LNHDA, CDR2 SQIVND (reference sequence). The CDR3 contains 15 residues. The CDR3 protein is CAGSADPFPTDTQYF.

The CDR3 is CASSPKFLAGVGETQYF. The J gene is TRBJ2-5, the V gene TRBV4-3; TCRdb's D gene call, TRBD2, goes unchecked for lack of DNA. This CDR3 comprises 17 residues. CDR1 LGHNA and CDR2 YSLEER come from the germline V gene.

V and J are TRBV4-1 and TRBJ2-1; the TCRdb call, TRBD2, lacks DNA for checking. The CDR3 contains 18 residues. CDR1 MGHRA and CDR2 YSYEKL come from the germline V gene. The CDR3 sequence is CASSRGLAGGSKYNEQFF.

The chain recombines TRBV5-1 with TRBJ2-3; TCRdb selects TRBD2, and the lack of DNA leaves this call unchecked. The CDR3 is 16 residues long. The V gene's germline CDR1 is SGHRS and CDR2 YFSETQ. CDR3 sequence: CASSLWDSAGTDTQYF.

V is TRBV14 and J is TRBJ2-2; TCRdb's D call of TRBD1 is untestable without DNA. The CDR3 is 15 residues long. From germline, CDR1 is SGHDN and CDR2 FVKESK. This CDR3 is CASSPGLPGTGELFF.

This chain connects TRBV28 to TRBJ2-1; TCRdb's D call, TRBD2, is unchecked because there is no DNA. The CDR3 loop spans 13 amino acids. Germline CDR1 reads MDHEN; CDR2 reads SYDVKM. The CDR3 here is CANSGTNYNEQFF.

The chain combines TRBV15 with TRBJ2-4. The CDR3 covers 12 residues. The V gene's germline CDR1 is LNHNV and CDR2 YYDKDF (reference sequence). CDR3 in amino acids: CATSDTGNIQYF.

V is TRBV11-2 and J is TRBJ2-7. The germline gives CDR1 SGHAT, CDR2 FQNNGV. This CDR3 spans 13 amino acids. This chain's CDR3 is CASSLEPPYEQYF. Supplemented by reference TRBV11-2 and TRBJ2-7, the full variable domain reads EAGVAQSPRYKIIEKRQSVAFWCNPISGHATLYWYQQILGQGPKLLIQFQNNGVVDDSQLPKDRFSAERLKGVDSTLKIQPAKLEDSAVYLCASSLEPPYEQYFGPGTRLTVT.

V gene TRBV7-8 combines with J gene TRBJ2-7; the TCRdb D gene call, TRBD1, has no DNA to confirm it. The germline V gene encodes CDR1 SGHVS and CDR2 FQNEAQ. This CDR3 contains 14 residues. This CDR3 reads CASSLGGQDGEQYF.

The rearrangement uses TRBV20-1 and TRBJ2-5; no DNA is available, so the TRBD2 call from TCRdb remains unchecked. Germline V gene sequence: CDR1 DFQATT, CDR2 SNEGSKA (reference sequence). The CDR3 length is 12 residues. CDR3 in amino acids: CSIRLARETQYF.

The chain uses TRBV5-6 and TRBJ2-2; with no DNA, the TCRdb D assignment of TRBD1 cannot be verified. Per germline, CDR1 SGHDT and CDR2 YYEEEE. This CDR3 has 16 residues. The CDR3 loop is CASTFTPRGGTGELFF. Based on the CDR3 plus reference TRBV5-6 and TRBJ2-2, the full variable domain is DAGVTQSPTHLIKTRGQQVTLRCSPKSGHDTVSWYQQALGQGPQFIFQYYEEEERQRGNFPDRFSGHQFPNYSSELNVNALLLGDSALYLCASTFTPRGGTGELFFGEGSRLTVL.

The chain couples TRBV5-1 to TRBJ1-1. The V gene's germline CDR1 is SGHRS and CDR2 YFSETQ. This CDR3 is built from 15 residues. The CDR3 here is CASSLGGSWNTEAFF.